This T cell receptor beta chain was found in a study of T-cell reconstitution after alpha-beta-depleted transplantation in children (dated by TCRdb to about 2016). About the study as a whole: The study quantitatively tracked T-cell immune reconstitution after TCRalphabeta/CD19-depleted allogeneic hematopoietic cell transplantation in children using TCR repertoire profiling.

At the junction V is shortened by 0 bases and J by 5 bases, with 12 bases in between. Counted from cysteine to phenylalanine, this CDR3 has 15 amino acids. Left in the record is the CDR3 DNA by itself, 45 bases read in frame from the first base. The CDR1 and CDR2 encoded by the germline V gene are SGHRS and YFSETQ. This clonotype was detected ten times or more. What antigen it recognizes has not been identified. Base qualities are not provided; no much larger clone lies one nucleotide away. The method was PCR. Sequencing used an Illumina HiSeq 2500. Molecular barcoding was employed in the preparation of TCR libraries, with unique molecular identifiers being used to normalize TCRbeta repertoire quantification. The raw public reads went through TCRdb reprocessing: fastp at Q25, MiXCR clone calling, in-frame beta chains kept. When rows share a CDR3 protein, they turn into one entry using the most common DNA and genes. Recorded for this sample are 350,000 to 450,000 distinct CDR3 sequences; around 21% of them occurred a single time. 3.5% to 4% of the sample comes from the top ten.

This specimen was PBMCs from the stem cell graft donor, taken from the stem cell graft. The rearrangement combines TRBV5-1 with TRBJ2-1; TRBD2 could be the D gene, as 5 bases match. The receptor's source is a human donor who donated a stem cell graft to a child with acute myeloid leukemia. The bases are TGCGCCAGCAGCTTGGCCGATCCGGGGAACAATGAGCAGTTCTTC. This encodes CASSLADPGNNEQFF.